Following are 16 T cell receptor beta chains from one sample sequenced in a study of response to subunit inactivated influenza vaccine. TCRdb analysed the RT-PCR reads with MiXCR anew, one entry per CDR3 protein. The table lists about 570,000 distinct CDR3 sequences, around 11% of them singletons, with more than 9.5% in the top ten. The data also belong to a second study, concerning T cells expressing NK-cell markers. From that study: For TCR beta, cDNA was produced by 5'RACE template switching with UMIs.

The sample was PBMCs from blood, taken on the day of vaccination. These receptors all stem from a man aged 45-60 years who received an inactivated influenza vaccine.

This clonotype was observed a handful of times. The rearrangement joins TRBV5-1 to TRBJ2-6, with 10 nucleotides matching TRBD1. Germline CDR1 reads SGHRS; CDR2 reads YFSETQ. The CDR3 length is 19 residues. V was pared by 3 bases and J by 2 bases, with 11 bases of the junction left unmatched. The CDR3 here is CASSYLAGTGATGANVLTF. The CDR3 DNA follows: TGCGCCAGCAGCTACCTCGCCGGGACAGGGGCTACTGGGGCCAACGTCCTGACTTTC.

This clonotype was found a few times. The V and J genes are TRBV27 and TRBJ1-5; no firm D call. Germline assignment: CDR1 MNHEY and CDR2 SMNVEV (reference sequence). The CDR3 sequence is 12 residues long. V lost 6 bases and J lost 9, with 12 bases in between. The CDR3 protein is CASSDVKGPQHF. The CDR3 DNA reads as TGTGCCAGCAGCGACGTCAAGGGGCCCCAGCATTTT.

V is TRBV10-3 and J is TRBJ2-7; 7 bases match TRBD1. The junction had 5 bases not matched to a gene; V was cut back by 3 bases and J by 6 bases. Germline V lookup: CDR1 ENHRY, CDR2 SYGVKD. The CDR3 is 13 amino acids. The CDR3 protein is CAISDQTGVEQYF. The CDR3 DNA is TGTGCCATCAGTGATCAAACAGGGGTCGAGCAGTACTTC.

The chain carries TRBV20-1 and TRBJ2-1; 8 positions match TRBD2. The CDR3 spans 15 residues. Germline V gene lookup returns CDR1 DFQATT and CDR2 SNEGSKA (reference sequence). Trimming removed 1 base from V and 4 bases from J; junction bases left unmatched: 6. The DNA of the CDR3 is TGCAGTGCTAGAGGTCGGCTAGCGGGTTACAATGAGCAGTTCTTC. Encoded protein: CSARGRLAGYNEQFF.

The V call is TRBV30, the J call TRBJ2-1, with TRBD2 matching over 8 bases. Losses at the gene ends were 2 bases for V and 7 bases for J; bases not matched to a gene: 10. Germline V gives CDR1 GTSNPN, CDR2 SVGIG (reference sequence). This CDR3 has 15 residues. The CDR3 bases are TGTGCCTGGAGTAGTAGCGGGAATTTTGGGAATGAGCAGTTCTTC. Amino acids: CAWSSSGNFGNEQFF.

This clonotype appeared a few times. The rearrangement uses TRBV10-3 and TRBJ2-3, with 7 bases that match TRBD1. The CDR3 has 15 residues. CDR1 is ENHRY, CDR2 SYGVKD, per germline. Trimming took 3 bases from V and 2 from J; bases not matched to a gene: 5. CDR3 sequence (DNA): TGTGCCATCAGTGAAACAGGGGACCACACAGATACGCAGTATTTT. Protein sequence: CAISETGDHTDTQYF.

This rearrangement joins TRBV11-2 to TRBJ1-1; TRBD1 is a possible D gene (5 bases). Germline V gene sequence: CDR1 SGHAT, CDR2 FQNNGV. V was cut by 5 bases and J by 3 bases, with 16 bases left in between. This CDR3 contains 15 residues. For the CDR3, the DNA is TGTGCCAGCAGCCCGACCGGGCCGGGGGACACTGAAGCTTTCTTT. Protein: CASSPTGPGDTEAFF.

The J gene is TRBJ2-7, the V gene TRBV6-2 or TRBV6-3; D is unclear. Trimming took off 0 bases at V and 3 bases at J, with 9 bases between the two ends. Per the germline V gene, CDR1 is MNHEY and CDR2 is SVGEGT. This CDR3 is 14 amino acids long. The chain's CDR3 is CASSYSHGYYEQYF. The DNA of the CDR3 is TGTGCCAGCAGTTACTCGCACGGATACTACGAGCAGTACTTC.

This clonotype was seen a few times. This chain joins TRBV12-5 and TRBJ2-1, with D unclear. The CDR3 extends over 12 amino acids. The germline V gene encodes CDR1 LGHNT and CDR2 FRNRAP. The V end lost 7 bases, the J end lost 5 bases, and 9 bases lay between the germline ends. The CDR3 region has the DNA TGTGCTAGTGCCCTCAAGGACAATGAGCAGTTCTTC. Protein: CASALKDNEQFF. Filled out from reference TRBV12-5 and TRBJ2-1, the complete variable domain reads DARVTQTPRHKVTEMGQEVTMRCQPILGHNTVFWYRQTMMQGLELLAYFRNRAPLDDSGMPKDRFSAEMPDATLATLKIQPSEPRDSAVYFCASALKDNEQFFGPGTRLTVL.

The chain links TRBV6-2 or TRBV6-3 to TRBJ2-1; 10 nucleotides align to TRBD1. The CDR3 extends over 15 amino acids. Trimming took 0 bases from V and 7 from J; bases not matched to a gene: 3. CDR1 and CDR2 from the germline V gene are MNHEY and SVGEGT. In DNA, the CDR3 is TGTGCCAGCAGTTACTCGAGACAGGGGGCAAATGAGCAGTTCTTC. This encodes CASSYSRQGANEQFF.

This clonotype has only a few counts. The chain employs TRBV5-6 and TRBJ2-3; weak D call: TRBD1 (6 bases). From germline, CDR1 is SGHDT and CDR2 YYEEEE. The V and J ends lost 4 bases and 5 bases respectively, with 8 bases between them. This CDR3 is built from 12 residues. This chain's CDR3 is CASSEDRDTQYF. For the CDR3, the DNA is TGTGCCAGCAGCGAGGACAGAGATACGCAGTATTTT. Combining the CDR3 with reference TRBV5-6 and TRBJ2-3 gives the whole variable domain DAGVTQSPTHLIKTRGQQVTLRCSPKSGHDTVSWYQQALGQGPQFIFQYYEEEERQRGNFPDRFSGHQFPNYSSELNVNALLLGDSALYLCASSEDRDTQYFGPGTRLTVL.

This clonotype was found many times. This sequence joins TRBV20-1 and TRBJ2-1; TRBD2 matches at 9 bases. Germline CDR1 and CDR2: DFQATT and SNEGSKA (reference sequence). The CDR3 contains 13 residues. V lost 7 bases to trimming and J lost 8 bases; unmatched junction nucleotides: 9. The CDR3 region is CSVGAGGQDEQFF. CDR3 DNA: TGCAGTGTAGGGGCGGGGGGGCAGGATGAGCAGTTCTTC.

The chain carries TRBV7-2 and TRBJ1-6, with D possibly matching TRBD1 (5 bases). CDR3 length: 15 amino acids. CDR1 is SGHTA and CDR2 is FQGNSA in the germline V gene. The V gene lost 1 base and the J gene lost 5 bases, with 9 bases spanning the gap. CDR3 DNA: TGTGCCAGCAGCTTAGTCCAGGGCCATAATTCACCCCTCCACTTT. Its translation is CASSLVQGHNSPLHF.

V and J are TRBV7-2 and TRBJ2-3; no reliable D call. In germline, CDR1 is SGHTA, CDR2 FQGNSA. The CDR3 is 13 residues long. Trimming took 1 base from V and 8 from J, leaving 10 bases between them. The CDR3 spells CASSLGFGSTQYF. CDR3 DNA: TGTGCCAGCAGCTTAGGTTTTGGAAGTACGCAGTATTTT.

The J gene is TRBJ2-2, the V gene TRBV5-5, with D perhaps being TRBD1 or TRBD2 (5 bases each). This CDR3 region has 18 residues. The V end lost 0 bases, the J end lost 0 bases, and 15 bases lay between the germline ends. Per germline, CDR1 SGHKS and CDR2 YYEKEE (reference sequence). CDR3 coding DNA: TGTGCCAGCAGCTTGGGGGGGAGACCCGCTCCGAACACCGGGGAGCTGTTTTTT. Residues: CASSLGGRPAPNTGELFF.

This clonotype was observed a handful of times. The V call is TRBV6-1, the J call TRBJ1-1; D is undetermined. Germline CDR1 reads MNHNS; CDR2 reads SASEGT. Trimming removed 7 bases from V and 1 base from J, with 10 bases in between. The CDR3 length is 13 residues. The CDR3 sequence is CASTAQRNTEAFF. CDR3 sequence (DNA): TGTGCCAGCACCGCCCAGCGGAACACTGAAGCTTTCTTT.